This T cell receptor (beta chain) was identified during a study of cytomegalovirus exposure and HLA in healthy donors (dated by TCRdb to the late 2010s). Background for the entire study: According to an earlier analysis of 587 of the donors, 150 million to 200 million T cells yielded 90 million to 130 million unique TCR beta sequences and 276 Gb of sequence data. The study combined high-throughput TCR immunosequencing, statistical association of individual TCRs with disease status, and machine learning to predict cytomegalovirus infection status. The number of typed donors differed by locus: about 629-640 for A, B, C, DRB1 and DQB1; 500 to 550 for DQA1; around 580 for DPA1; and roughly 470 for DPB1. A later genetic analysis used genome-wide SNP genotypes for about 65% of the roughly 670 donors, treating that subset as a discovery cohort. A separate validation cohort of roughly 130 different subjects was used in addition to the approximately 640-subject first cohort. Because of strong linkage in the cohort, 5 or 6 DR-DQ haplotypes were treated as single units for association and clustering. All discovery cohort repertoires had been generated using a single sequencing platform. Roughly 300 gigabases of sequencing data and approximately 92 million unique TCR sequences made up an early release that covered over 550 HLA-typed donors. A later analysis re-analyzed previously published TCR beta repertoires from roughly 600 donors and added high-resolution HLA genotyping to study TCR occurrence patterns. Rather than drawing on any new phenotypic data, the later analysis identified candidate immune exposures from TCR beta sequences and the way those sequences occurred across donors. Of the approximately 400 genotyped donors, 80% to 90% were placed in the genetic ancestry cluster associated with self-reported Caucasian donors. Using immunosequencing, the study profiled T cell repertoires from 500 to 800 subjects and related those repertoires to cytomegalovirus serostatus. The study was designed to test whether signatures of past pathogen exposure could be identified by cataloging public T cell receptors. Across approximately 420 genotyped donors of the cohort, an average of about 200,000 unique TCR beta nucleotide sequences per donor were sequenced, and 15% to 20% of those sequences were non-productive. Donor age, sex, ethnicity and CMV serostatus were compiled together with the repertoire data. HLA typing included class I and class II loci at four-digit resolution. An earlier analysis of 587 of the donors used high-throughput TCR beta sequencing to judge whether each TCR beta V gene segment behaved as functional or pseudogenic. Overall study results and their limits: The sequencing pipeline was judged likely to have produced a cluster of highly shared sequence variants as a technical artifact. Several of the top co-occurrence clusters appeared to be linked to parvovirus B19, influenza, CMV and Epstein-Barr virus, according to a later analysis. Most TCR sequences were seen in very few donors, while some public TCRs were found in many individuals. In an earlier analysis of under 600 of the donors, most TCR beta V segments were observed in productive rearrangements about 87% or about 30% of the time, broadly matching IMGT annotations. Sequencing depth was assumed to be roughly uniform across donors in the presence/absence analyses, though that assumption may not hold. A further reported finding was that TCR beta sequences accurately predicted the HLA-A and HLA-B alleles for most subjects in the first cohort. This cohort had only TCR beta chains sequenced, and the lack of alpha or paired-chain data limited which features could be detected. Because the 87-base-pair reads could not distinguish some IMGT-functional V segments, including TRBV6-2 and TRBV6-3, those segments were excluded. Most CMV-associated TCR beta chains appeared to be HLA-restricted in a later analysis, and the HLA associations seemed to be driven largely by CMV exposure. According to a later genetic analysis, donors in an Asian-associated ancestry cluster had fewer N-insertions in productive TCRs than the approximately 690-donor mean. The only immune exposure information available for the cohort was CMV serostatus. When HLA alleles, especially DR and DQ, strongly co-occurred, TCR associations were difficult to assign to individual alleles. The authors suggested that the approach could potentially be extended to other disease states and immunological phenotypes. In a later analysis, TCR association rates were found to vary across HLA loci, with the most associated TCRs seen for DRB1 alleles and the fewest for HLA-C alleles. Compared with equally common non-associated chains, HLA-associated TCR beta chains in a later analysis were more clonally expanded and had lower generation probabilities. Correlated functional status among segregating V segments might be attributable to linkage disequilibrium, but an unknown experimental factor could not be ruled out. Because HLA typing was unavailable for some donors at each locus, only the typed subset was used in association tests. An association between a missense DCLRE1C variant and V-gene and J-gene trimming of TCR beta chains was found in a later genetic analysis and replicated in an independent cohort. Cytomegalovirus status was reported to be diagnosed by the classifier with high specificity and sensitivity in both the original and validation cohorts. In vitro tests confirmed that a few of the cytomegalovirus-associated TCR beta chains recognize cytomegalovirus antigens. Specific HLA alleles were associated with 15,000 to 20,000 TCR beta sequences at a false discovery rate of 0.05 in a later analysis. The study gave a list of 150 to 200 TCR beta chains associated with cytomegalovirus. Because counts were too low, about 15 rarely observed V segments, including chromosome 9 orphons, were left out of the earlier analysis of about 500 of the donors.

The method behind the library was the immunoSEQ multiplex PCR assay. The multiplex PCR relied on a mix of 60 forward primers for TCR Vbeta segments and 13 reverse primers for TCR Jbeta segments. A multiplex PCR assay on genomic DNA amplified the CDR3 region of rearranged TCR beta genes. The amplified TCR beta libraries were sequenced on the Illumina HiSeq System as 87-base-pair reads. Processing in the source paper ran as follows. A later analysis counted some 74 million unique TCR beta chains across the 670 or so repertoires, and 10 million to 12 million of these chains were shared by at least two donors. To remove PCR and sequencing errors, raw reads were error-corrected and collapsed into unique sequences using a nearest-neighbor algorithm that merged closely related sequences. Alignment of CDR3 sequences to IMGT reference sequences was used to assign V, D and J gene segments. Each retained sequence needed at least a six-nucleotide match to both a V gene segment and a J gene segment. Rearrangements were classified as productive when the CDR3 lacked stop codons and remained in frame with V and J, and all other rearrangements were classified as non-productive. Following IMGT convention, CDR3 was defined as the stretch from the second conserved V-encoded cysteine up to the conserved J-encoded phenylalanine. In an earlier analysis of around 600 of the donors, sequences lacking an unambiguous match to a single V gene segment were excluded. In an earlier analysis of almost 600 of the donors, a V segment was called functional when productive rearrangements were above 56.7%, and segregating when the standard deviation between donors exceeded 5%. To diagnose cytomegalovirus status from the catalog of TCR beta chain sequences, a statistical classification framework was built. A later analysis assigned V and J genes by comparing TCR nucleotide sequences with IMGT/GENE-DB human TR gene sequences. In a later analysis, CDR3 sequences and most-parsimonious VDJ recombination scenarios were assigned using the TCRdist pipeline. A later analysis defined each TCR beta chain by its CDR3 amino acid sequence plus V-gene family, and excluded reads lacking a unique V-gene family. To address suspected cross-contamination and a sequencing artifact, a later analysis removed 592 highly shared, low-generation-probability nucleotide sequences. In a later analysis, a clonal expansion index was calculated for each public chain from normalized within-repertoire ranks of inferred template counts. A later analysis computed generation probabilities with a VDJ recombination model fitted to out-of-frame rearrangements, and checked the results against IGoR. In a later analysis, hypergeometric tests were used to score TCR-TCR, TCR-HLA and TCR-CMV co-occurrence, with a repertoire-size bias correction applied to TCR pairs. False discovery rates were estimated in a later analysis by permuting HLA or CMV assignments 20 times. In a later analysis, co-occurring TCRs were grouped with DBSCAN, and TCRdist sequence similarity was added when clustering was performed within HLA-allele-positive subsets. For co-occurrence clustering, repertoires with fewer than 30,000 or more than 120,000 public chains were excluded, along with a handful of repertoires with anomalous nucleotide sharing. TCRdb took this table from immuneACCESS and kept in-frame rearrangements with V and J called. Such tables lack part of the clones; where checked against another copy, unresolved V genes explain under half of the gap, and the rest is unexplained. V and J calls and clone size follow that table, whereas D and trimming were derived from the DNA. The table for this sample lists tens of thousands of clones; over 75% of them were counted only once. About 4.5% of the sample is held by the ten biggest clonotypes.

Taken from cysteine to phenylalanine, the CDR3 has 12 residues. CDR3 DNA only is kept here, 36 bases in frame from base 1. Trimming leaves V shorter by 6 bases and J shorter by 9 bases, with the junction holding 7 bases beyond the gene matches. Reading the germline V gene gives CDR1 MRHNA and CDR2 SNTAGT. As for this clone: Its binding antigen is unknown. The record has no base qualities; no much larger clone is one base away.

The cohort comprised 550 to 700 healthy bone marrow donors. All cohort members were sampled while nominally healthy, although unrecorded immune exposures were likely present. The donor was CMV seronegative and belonged to the group of 380 or so seronegative cohort members. Every donor gave a peripheral blood sample, and the peripheral blood mononuclear cells from that sample were used for TCR beta sequencing. The Qiagen DNeasy Blood Extraction Kit was used to extract genomic DNA from the blood cell samples. The receptor was isolated from a woman aged 25 to 39 in good health and CMV-seronegative. The sample was PBMCs. This sequence uses TRBV6-4 and TRBJ1-1; the junction holds 7 bases that match TRBD1. The nucleotides are TGTGCCAGCAGCGGACAGGCCGAGAAAGCTTTCTTT. Translated, it reads CASSGQAEKAFF.